Below are 16 T cell receptor beta chains sequenced from a single sample in a study of T cell responses to AZD1222 COVID-19 vaccine. TCRdb's table, derived via immunoSEQ multiplex PCR, lists solely in-frame clones and lacks some. The sample shows approximately 130,000 clones, 90% to 95% of them seen only once. Sequences were derived from peripheral blood, sampled on day 0 of AZD1222 vaccination. These receptors all stem from an adult in good health.

The chain has TRBV5-1 and TRBJ2-2; D unclear. V was pared by 4 bases and J by 6 bases, with 13 bases between. Germline values: CDR1 SGHRS, CDR2 YFSETQ. This CDR3 has 14 residues. CDR3 bases: TGCGCCAGCAGCGTCTTGGTAGACTCCGGGGAGCTGTTTTTT. Protein: CASSVLVDSGELFF.

In this sample, this clone turned up once. The chain employs TRBV24-1 and TRBJ2-5; D tentatively fits TRBD1 or TRBD2 (5 bases each). V was shortened by 5 bases and J by 0 bases, with 27 bases between the two germline ends. The CDR3 is made up of 20 amino acids. Germline CDR1 is KGHDR and CDR2 is SFDVKD. The CDR3 sequence is CATSGPNRDGTFTNQETQYF. The CDR3 nucleotides read TGTGCCACCAGTGGGCCTAACCGGGACGGAACATTCACGAACCAAGAGACCCAGTACTTC.

This sequence joins TRBV6-2 or TRBV6-3 and TRBJ1-6; D not certain. This CDR3 comprises 15 residues. CDR1 is MNHEY and CDR2 is SVGEGT in the germline V gene. The V and J ends lost 2 bases and 10 bases respectively, with 15 bases between them. DNA for the CDR3: TGTGCCAGCAGTTACCGGGCCCGGGAGTACTCACCCCTCCACTTT. This codes for CASSYRAREYSPLHF.

The chain combines TRBV11-2 with TRBJ1-1, with 9 bases identical to TRBD1. The CDR3 contains 14 residues. The germline V gene encodes CDR1 SGHAT and CDR2 FQNNGV. The trim removed 4 bases at V and 5 bases at J, leaving 5 bases unmatched. The CDR3: CASSWGQGRTEAFF. Here the CDR3 DNA reads TGTGCCAGCAGCTGGGGACAGGGAAGGACTGAAGCTTTCTTT.

The chain joins TRBV28 to TRBJ1-1, with D possibly TRBD1 on 6 matching bases. Deletions cut 6 bases from V and 11 bases from J, with 10 bases between. Per germline, CDR1 MDHEN and CDR2 SYDVKM. The CDR3 sequence is 10 residues long. This CDR3 reads CASRQGSAFF. CDR3 sequence (DNA): TGTGCCAGCAGGCAGGGGTCGGCTTTCTTT.

The V gene is TRBV10-3, the J gene TRBJ2-1; a possible D gene is TRBD2 (5 bases). The V gene lost 2 bases and the J gene lost 0 bases, with 14 bases spanning the gap. The CDR3 has 17 amino acids. Germline V gives CDR1 ENHRY, CDR2 SYGVKD. CDR3 residues: CAISEIGLRSSYNEQFF. The CDR3 region has the DNA TGTGCCATCAGTGAGATTGGACTTCGTAGCTCCTACAATGAGCAGTTCTTC.

The chain carries TRBV5-1 and TRBJ2-1; D possibly corresponds to TRBD1 (6 bases). The CDR3 has 12 amino acids. Deletions cut 3 bases from V and 9 bases from J, with 10 bases between. Germline CDR1 SGHRS, CDR2 YFSETQ. The CDR3 loop reads CASSSGGAEQFF. CDR3 nucleotides: TGCGCCAGCAGCTCTGGGGGCGCTGAGCAGTTCTTC.

V usage is TRBV9 and J usage is TRBJ1-2, with D possibly TRBD1 on 5 matching bases. Trimming shortened V by 4 bases and J by 4 bases, and 17 bases separated the two germline ends. Germline V gene sequence: CDR1 SGDLS, CDR2 YYNGEE. The CDR3 runs 15 residues. The CDR3 sequence is CASSPPGTGIYGYTF. In DNA form, the CDR3 reads TGTGCCAGCAGCCCACCCGGGACGGGGATCTATGGCTACACCTTC.

The chain is built from TRBV6-2 or TRBV6-3 and TRBJ1-1, with TRBD1 identical over 9 bases. The CDR3 is 13 amino acids. Per germline, CDR1 MNHEY and CDR2 SVGEGT. The V gene end was trimmed by 6 bases and the J gene end by 10 bases; junction bases not matched to a gene: 9. The CDR3 DNA sequence: TGTGCCAGCAGCCCCGGGACAGGGAAGGTAGCTTTCTTT. Translated: CASSPGTGKVAFF.

This chain uses TRBV5-8 with TRBJ2-5; unclear D gene. CDR1 and CDR2 (germline): SGHTS, YDEGEE. The CDR3 spans 13 residues. V was cut by 1 base and J by 2 bases, with 6 bases left in between. The CDR3 is CASSLPNQETQYF. The CDR3 coding sequence is TGTGCCAGCAGCTTGCCCAATCAAGAGACCCAGTACTTC.

CDR3 residues: CASSFRGRDLNTEAFF. CDR3 sequence (DNA): TGTGCCAGCAGTTTCAGGGGGCGAGACCTGAACACTGAAGCTTTCTTT. The V gene is TRBV27, the J gene TRBJ1-1; the match to TRBD1 covers 8 bases. The CDR3 contains 16 residues. The ends lost 3 bases at V and 0 bases at J; junction bases unmatched: 6. CDR1 and CDR2 from the germline V gene are MNHEY and SMNVEV (reference sequence).

The V and J genes are TRBV10-3 and TRBJ2-2; no clear D. Per germline, CDR1 ENHRY and CDR2 SYGVKD. V lost 2 bases, J lost 0 bases, and 4 bases lay in between. The CDR3 extends over 14 amino acids. The chain's CDR3 is CAISEAANTGELFF. In DNA form, the CDR3 reads TGTGCCATCAGTGAGGCAGCGAACACCGGGGAGCTGTTTTTT.

The rearrangement joins TRBV6-2 or TRBV6-3 to TRBJ1-2; 7 nucleotides align to TRBD1. The V gene end was trimmed by 1 base and the J gene end by 3 bases; junction bases not matched to a gene: 14. CDR1 is MNHEY, CDR2 SVGEGT, per germline. CDR3 length: 18 residues. The CDR3: CASSYLKGAYDLYYGYTF. As DNA, the CDR3 is TGTGCCAGCAGTTACTTGAAGGGGGCCTACGACCTCTACTATGGCTACACCTTC.

This rearrangement joins TRBV9 to TRBJ1-5; no reliable D call. This CDR3 is 15 amino acids long. CDR1 and CDR2 from the germline V gene are SGDLS and YYNGEE. Between the trimmed V and J ends, which lost 0 bases and 3 bases, there was a span of 10 bases. DNA of the CDR3: TGTGCCAGCAGCGTAGAGGCAGGCCCCAATCAGCCCCAGCATTTT. As protein: CASSVEAGPNQPQHF.

The chain uses TRBV6-5 and TRBJ1-2; D unresolved. CDR1 MNHEY and CDR2 SVGAGI come from the germline V gene. The germline V and J ends were trimmed by 4 bases and 4 bases, with 10 bases remaining between them. The CDR3 loop spans 13 amino acids. The chain's CDR3 is CASSFFPPYGYTF. The DNA of the CDR3 is TGTGCCAGCAGTTTTTTTCCCCCCTATGGCTACACCTTC.

This clone was observed a single time. The rearrangement joins TRBV5-1 to TRBJ2-1; no firm D call. Trimming took 0 bases from V and 0 from J, leaving 7 bases between them. From germline, CDR1 is SGHRS and CDR2 YFSETQ. There are 15 residues in the CDR3. The CDR3 region is CASSLVGLSYNEQFF. The CDR3 DNA sequence: TGCGCCAGCAGCTTGGTCGGTCTCTCCTACAATGAGCAGTTCTTC.